This TCR beta chain was identified in a study of beta chain features in type 1 diabetes. Every isolated RNA sample was fully reverse transcribed, so sequencing captured expressed TCRB transcripts. Clones were read by immunoSEQ multiplex PCR, and TCRdb kept only the in-frame ones, dropping some. This table holds about 900,000 clones, roughly 15% found once. Every donor provided one heparinised blood draw, which averaged roughly 120 mL. Using CD45RO/CCR7/CD25/CD127/CD95/CD27, CD4+ naive, central memory, regulatory and stem cell-like memory cells were sorted. Purities over 95% were achieved in all sorted populations. This CDR3 has 17 residues. Germline lookup yields CDR1 MDHEN and CDR2 SYDVKM. The ends were cut back, 6 bases at V and 0 bases at J, with 18 bases in the middle.

The sequence was collected from a woman between 18 and 29 years old in good health. The rearrangement uses TRBV28 and TRBJ1-5, with D tentatively TRBD1 (5 bases). Source material: naive CD4+ T cells from blood. For the CDR3, the DNA is TGTGCCAGCAGCCCTTCGGGGCGGGGAAATAGCAATCAGCCCCAGCATTTT. Amino acid sequence: CASSPSGRGNSNQPQHF. The complete variable domain, with remaining parts taken from reference TRBV28 and TRBJ1-5, reads DVKVTQSSRYLVKRTGEKVFLECVQDMDHENMFWYRQDPGLGLRLIYFSYDVKMKEKGDIPEGYSVSREKKERFSLILESASTNQTSMYLCASSPSGRGNSNQPQHFGDGTRLSIL.